This T cell receptor (beta chain) was retrieved from a study of monozygotic twins with inflammatory bowel disease. TCRdb re-called the 5' RACE reads, yielding one record per CDR3 amino acid sequence without DNA. Here the sample table reports some 100,000 distinct CDR3 sequences. The CDR3 has 12 amino acids. Germline CDR1 KGHDR, CDR2 SFDVKD. With respect to this clonotype: As yet, its antigen is unknown.

Notes on the study in general: Clonotype sharing was lower in IBD patients than healthy twins, most markedly with disease activity. The authors found no support for a single strong IBD-associated signal or clonotype.

The source is a human donor with ulcerative colitis or Crohn's disease, or a healthy co-twin of an affected twin (not recorded which). This chain connects TRBV24-1 to TRBJ2-5. Sample: blood. The CDR3 loop is CATSEDAETQYF.